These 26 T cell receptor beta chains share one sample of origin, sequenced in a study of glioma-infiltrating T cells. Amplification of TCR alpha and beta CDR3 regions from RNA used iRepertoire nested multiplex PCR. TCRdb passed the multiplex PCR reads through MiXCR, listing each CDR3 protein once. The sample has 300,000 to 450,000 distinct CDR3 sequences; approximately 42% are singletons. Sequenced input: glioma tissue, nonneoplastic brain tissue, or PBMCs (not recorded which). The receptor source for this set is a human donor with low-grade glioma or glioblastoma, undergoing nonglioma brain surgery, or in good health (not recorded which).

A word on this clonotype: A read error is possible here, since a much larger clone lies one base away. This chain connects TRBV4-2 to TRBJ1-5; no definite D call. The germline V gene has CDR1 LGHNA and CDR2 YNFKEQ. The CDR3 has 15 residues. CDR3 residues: CASRQDGGGNQPQHF. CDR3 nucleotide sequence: TGTGCCAGCAGACAAGATGGCGGAGGCAATCAGCCCCAGCATTTT.

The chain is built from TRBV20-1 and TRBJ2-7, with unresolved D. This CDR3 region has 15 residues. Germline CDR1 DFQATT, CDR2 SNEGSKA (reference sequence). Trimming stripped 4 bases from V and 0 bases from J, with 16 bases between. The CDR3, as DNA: TGCAGTGCTAAGGGCCTACTGGGCCGCTCCTACGAGCAGTACTTC. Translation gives CSAKGLLGRSYEQYF.

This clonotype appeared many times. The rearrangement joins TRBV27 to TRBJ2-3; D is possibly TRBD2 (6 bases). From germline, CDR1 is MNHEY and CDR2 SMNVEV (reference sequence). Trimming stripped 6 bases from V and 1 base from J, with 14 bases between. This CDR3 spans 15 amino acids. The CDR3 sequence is CASSFLTSRTDTQYF. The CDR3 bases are TGTGCCAGCAGCTTTCTCACTAGCCGCACAGATACGCAGTATTTT.

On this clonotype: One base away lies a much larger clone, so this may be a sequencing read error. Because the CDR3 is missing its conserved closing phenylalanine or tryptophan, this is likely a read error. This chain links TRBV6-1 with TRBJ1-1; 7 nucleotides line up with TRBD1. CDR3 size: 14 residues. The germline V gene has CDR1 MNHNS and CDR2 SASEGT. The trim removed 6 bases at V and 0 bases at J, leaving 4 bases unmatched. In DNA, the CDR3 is TGTGCCAGCAGCTCGGGACAGATGAACACTGAAGCTTTCTTA. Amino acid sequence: CASSSGQMNTEAFL.

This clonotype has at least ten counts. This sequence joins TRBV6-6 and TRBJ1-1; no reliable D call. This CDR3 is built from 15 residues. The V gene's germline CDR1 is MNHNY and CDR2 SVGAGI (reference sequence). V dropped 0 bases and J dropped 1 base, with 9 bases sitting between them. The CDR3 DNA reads TGTGCCAGCAGTTACTCTTGGCATCAGAACACTGAAGCTTTCTTT. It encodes CASSYSWHQNTEAFF.

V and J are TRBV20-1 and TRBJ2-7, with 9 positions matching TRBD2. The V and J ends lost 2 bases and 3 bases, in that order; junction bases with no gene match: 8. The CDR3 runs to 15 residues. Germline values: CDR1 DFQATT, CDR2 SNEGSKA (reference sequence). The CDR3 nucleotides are TGCAGTGCTAGAAGACTAGCGGCAAGCTTCTACGAGCAGTACTTC. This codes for CSARRLAASFYEQYF.

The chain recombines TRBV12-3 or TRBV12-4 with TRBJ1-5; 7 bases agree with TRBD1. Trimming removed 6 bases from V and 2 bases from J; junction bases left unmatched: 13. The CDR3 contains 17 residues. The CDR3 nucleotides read TGTGCCAGCAGAGTAGACAGGGTAGGGGTTCGCAATCAGCCCCAGCATTTT. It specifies CASRVDRVGVRNQPQHF.

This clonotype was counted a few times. The CDR3 DNA reads TGTGCCAGCAGCCAAGAGCAGACCATAGGGGCCAACGTCCTGACTTTC. Translation gives CASSQEQTIGANVLTF. The V call is TRBV4-2, the J call TRBJ2-6; D call uncertain. CDR1 LGHNA and CDR2 YNFKEQ come from the germline V gene. The CDR3 contains 16 residues. V was trimmed by 0 bases and J by 4 bases, leaving 10 bases between them.

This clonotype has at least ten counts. The CDR3 sequence is CATSRDTGGPYEQYF. Written as DNA, the CDR3 is TGTGCCACCAGCAGAGATACAGGGGGCCCGTACGAGCAGTACTTC. The chain has TRBV15 and TRBJ2-7, with 9 bases identical to TRBD1. The CDR3 is 15 amino acids. The junction had 4 bases not matched to a gene; V was cut back by 0 bases and J by 4 bases. Germline V gene lookup returns CDR1 LNHNV and CDR2 YYDKDF (reference sequence).

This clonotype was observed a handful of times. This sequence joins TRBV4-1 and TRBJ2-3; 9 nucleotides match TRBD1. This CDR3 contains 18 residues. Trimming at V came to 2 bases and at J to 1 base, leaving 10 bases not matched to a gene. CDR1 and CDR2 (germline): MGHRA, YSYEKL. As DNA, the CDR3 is TGCGCCAGCAGCCAACCCGGGACAGGGCGAATGGGCACAGATACGCAGTATTTT. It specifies CASSQPGTGRMGTDTQYF.

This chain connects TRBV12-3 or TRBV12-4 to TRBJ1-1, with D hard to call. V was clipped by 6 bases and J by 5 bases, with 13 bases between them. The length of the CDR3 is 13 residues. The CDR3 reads CASSKNPGTEAFF. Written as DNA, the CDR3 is TGTGCCAGCAGCAAGAACCCGGGGACTGAAGCTTTCTTT.

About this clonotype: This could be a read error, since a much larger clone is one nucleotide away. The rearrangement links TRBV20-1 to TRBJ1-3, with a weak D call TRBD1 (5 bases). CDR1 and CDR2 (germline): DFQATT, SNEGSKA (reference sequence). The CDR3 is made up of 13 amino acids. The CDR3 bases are TGCAGTGCTAGTATGGGGACCGGAAAAACCATATATTTT. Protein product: CSASMGTGKTIYF.

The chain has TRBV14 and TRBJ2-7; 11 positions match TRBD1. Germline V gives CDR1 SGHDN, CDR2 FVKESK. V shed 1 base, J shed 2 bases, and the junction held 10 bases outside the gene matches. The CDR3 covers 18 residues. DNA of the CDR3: TGTGCCAGCAGCCAAGGGACAGGGGGCCGATTCAACGCCTACGAGCAGTACTTC. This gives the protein CASSQGTGGRFNAYEQYF.

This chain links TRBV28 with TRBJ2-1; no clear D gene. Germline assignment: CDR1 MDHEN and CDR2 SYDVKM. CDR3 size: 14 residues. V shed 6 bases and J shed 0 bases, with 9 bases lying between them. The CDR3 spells CASSGRSSYNEQFF. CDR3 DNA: TGTGCCAGCAGCGGAAGAAGCTCCTACAATGAGCAGTTCTTC.

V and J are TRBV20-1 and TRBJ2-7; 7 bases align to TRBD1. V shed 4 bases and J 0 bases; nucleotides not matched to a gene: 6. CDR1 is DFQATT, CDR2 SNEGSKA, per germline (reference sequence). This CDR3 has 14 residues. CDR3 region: CSAKPGQVSYEQYF. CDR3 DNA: TGCAGTGCTAAACCTGGACAGGTCTCCTACGAGCAGTACTTC.

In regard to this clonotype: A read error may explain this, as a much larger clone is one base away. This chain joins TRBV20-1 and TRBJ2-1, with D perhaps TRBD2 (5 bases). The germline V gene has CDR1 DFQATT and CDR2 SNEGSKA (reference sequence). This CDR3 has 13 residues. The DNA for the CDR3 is TGCAGTGTCCCGCCCGACTATGGCAATAAGCAGTTCTTC. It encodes CSVPPDYGNKQFF.

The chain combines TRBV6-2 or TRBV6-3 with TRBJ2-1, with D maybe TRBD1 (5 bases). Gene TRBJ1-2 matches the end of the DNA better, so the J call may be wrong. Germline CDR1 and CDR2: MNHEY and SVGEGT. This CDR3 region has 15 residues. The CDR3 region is CASSSRDPWINGYTF. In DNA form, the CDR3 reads TGTGCCAGCAGTTCCAGGGACCCCTGGATCAATGGCTACACCTTC.

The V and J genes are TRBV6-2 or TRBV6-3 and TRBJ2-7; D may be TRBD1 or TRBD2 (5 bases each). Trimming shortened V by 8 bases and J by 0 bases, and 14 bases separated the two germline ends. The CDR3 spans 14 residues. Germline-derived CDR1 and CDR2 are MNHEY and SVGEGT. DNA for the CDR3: TGTGCCAGCCGGGGCAAGGGGAGCTCCTACGAGCAGTACTTC. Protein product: CASRGKGSSYEQYF.

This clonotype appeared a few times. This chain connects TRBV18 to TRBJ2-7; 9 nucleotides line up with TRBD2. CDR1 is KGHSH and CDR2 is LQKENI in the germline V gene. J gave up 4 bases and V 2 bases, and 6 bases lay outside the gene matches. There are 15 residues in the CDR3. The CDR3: CASSPSGSGSYEQYF. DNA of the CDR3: TGTGCCAGCTCACCATCGGGTAGCGGGAGTTACGAGCAGTACTTC.

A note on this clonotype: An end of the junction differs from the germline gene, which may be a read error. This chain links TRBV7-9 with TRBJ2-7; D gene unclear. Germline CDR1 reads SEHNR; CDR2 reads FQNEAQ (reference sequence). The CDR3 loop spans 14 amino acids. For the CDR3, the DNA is TGTGCCAGCAGCTTATGGCGTGACTCCCACGAGCAGTACTTC. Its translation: CASSLWRDSHEQYF. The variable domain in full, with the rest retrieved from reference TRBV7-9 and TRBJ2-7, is DTGVSQNPRHKITKRGQNVTFRCDPISEHNRLYWYRQTLGQGPEFLTYFQNEAQLEKSRLLSDRFSAERPKGSFSTLEIQRTEQGDSAMYLCASSLWRDSHEQYFGPGTRLTVT.

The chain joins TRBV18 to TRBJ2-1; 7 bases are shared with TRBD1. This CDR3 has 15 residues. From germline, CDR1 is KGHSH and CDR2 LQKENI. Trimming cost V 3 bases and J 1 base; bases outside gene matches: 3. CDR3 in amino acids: CASSPGQVSYNEQFF. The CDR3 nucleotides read TGTGCCAGCTCACCTGGACAGGTGTCCTACAATGAGCAGTTCTTC.

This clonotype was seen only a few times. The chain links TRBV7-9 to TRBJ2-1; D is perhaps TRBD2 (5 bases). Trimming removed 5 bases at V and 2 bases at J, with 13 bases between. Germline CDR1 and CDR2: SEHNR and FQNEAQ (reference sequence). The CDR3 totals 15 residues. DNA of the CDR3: TGTGCCAGCAGCCCGGCCGGCGGGCCCTACAATGAGCAGTTCTTC. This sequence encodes CASSPAGGPYNEQFF.

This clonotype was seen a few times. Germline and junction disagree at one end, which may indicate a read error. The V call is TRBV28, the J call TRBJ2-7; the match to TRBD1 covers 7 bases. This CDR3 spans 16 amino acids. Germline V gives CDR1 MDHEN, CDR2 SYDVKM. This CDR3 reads CASSPRVGGDSYEQYF. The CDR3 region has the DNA TGCGCCAGCAGCCCACGTGTAGGGGGCGATTCCTACGAGCAGTACTTC.

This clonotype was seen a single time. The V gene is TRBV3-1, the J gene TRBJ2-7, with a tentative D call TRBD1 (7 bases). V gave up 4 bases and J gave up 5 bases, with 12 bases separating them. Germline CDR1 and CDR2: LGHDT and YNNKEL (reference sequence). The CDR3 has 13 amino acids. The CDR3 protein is CASSLRGDHEQYF. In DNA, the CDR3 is TGTGCCAGCAGCCTCAGGGGGGACCACGAGCAGTACTTC.

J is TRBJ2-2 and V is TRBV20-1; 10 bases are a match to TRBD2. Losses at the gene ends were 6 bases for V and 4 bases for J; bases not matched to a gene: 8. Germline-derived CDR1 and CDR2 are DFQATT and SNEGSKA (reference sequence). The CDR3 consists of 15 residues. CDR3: CSADLAGDVTGELFF. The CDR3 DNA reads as TGCAGTGCCGACCTAGCGGGAGATGTCACCGGGGAGCTGTTTTTT.

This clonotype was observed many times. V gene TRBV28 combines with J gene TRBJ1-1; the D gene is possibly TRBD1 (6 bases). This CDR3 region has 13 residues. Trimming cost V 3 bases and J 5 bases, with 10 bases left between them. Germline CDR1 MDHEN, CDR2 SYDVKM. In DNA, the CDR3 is TGTGCCAGCAGTTTGAACAGGGCGACTGAAGCTTTCTTT. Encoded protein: CASSLNRATEAFF.